A selection of T cell receptor beta chains follows, all from one sample in a study of blood T cells in healthy people across ages. TCRdb re-derived calls from the 5' RACE reads in MiXCR, one entry per CDR3 protein. This table has hundreds of thousands of distinct CDR3 sequences, 20% to 25% appearing once. The sequenced sample was blood. These TCRs come from a man between 65 and 85 years old in good health. CDR3s include the opening cysteine and the closing phenylalanine or tryptophan. Each record gives: clone size, J gene, V gene, D gene, CDR3 protein, CDR3 DNA. The D gene is left open where the match is weak. Some rows have no size entry. The others give once, few or many, or a class for an expanded clone.

few | TRBJ2-1 | TRBV4-2 | . | CASSQDSASVDYNEQFF | TGTGCCAGCAGCCAAGATTCGGCTAGCGTGGACTACAATGAGCAGTTCTTC
few | TRBJ2-7 | TRBV10-2 | TRBD2 | CASSDLAGGEYEQYF | TGCGCCAGCAGTGACTTAGCGGGAGGTGAATACGAGCAGTACTTC
few | TRBJ2-7 | TRBV18 | TRBD2 | CASSPGVHGGRPYEQYF | TGTGCCAGCTCACCTGGGGTTCATGGCGGGAGACCCTACGAGCAGTACTTC
few | TRBJ1-1 | TRBV9 | TRBD1 | CASSTGQGSTEAFF | TGTGCCAGCAGCACCGGACAGGGAAGCACTGAAGCTTTCTTT
few | TRBJ2-1 | TRBV5-1 | TRBD1 | CASSGQGVSNEQFF | TGCGCCAGCAGCGGACAGGGGGTGAGCAATGAGCAGTTCTTC
. | TRBJ2-4 | TRBV2 | . | CASSELGAGNIQYF | TGTGCCAGCAGTGAATTGGGGGCGGGAAACATTCAGTACTTC
. | TRBJ2-5 | TRBV29-1 | TRBD1 | CSVLPTGGFQETQYF | TGCAGCGTCTTACCGACAGGGGGTTTCCAAGAGACCCAGTACTTC
. | TRBJ1-1 | TRBV28 | . | CASSSNRDTEAFF | TGTGCCAGCAGTTCCAACAGGGACACTGAAGCTTTCTTT
many | TRBJ2-4 | TRBV9 | . | CASSVGGQGSGIQYF | TGTGCCAGCAGCGTAGGGGGCCAAGGGAGCGGCATTCAGTACTTC
many | TRBJ2-7 | TRBV7-2 | . | CASSLQLHEQYF | TGTGCCAGCAGCTTACAACTACACGAGCAGTACTTC
few | TRBJ1-2 | TRBV27 | TRBD1 | CASSISGQGNYGYTF | TGTGCCAGCAGTATCTCTGGACAGGGTAACTATGGCTACACCTTC
few | TRBJ2-1 | TRBV29-1 | TRBD2 | CSVLAGGPGNEQFF | TGCAGCGTGTTAGCGGGAGGGCCAGGGAATGAGCAGTTCTTC
. | TRBJ1-6 | TRBV20-1 | TRBD1 | CSARAGQGNSPLHF | TGCAGTGCTAGAGCTGGACAGGGGAATTCACCCCTCCACTTT
few | TRBJ2-3 | TRBV6-1 | . | CASSELRTSTDTQYF | TGTGCCAGCAGTGAACTAAGGACAAGCACAGATACGCAGTATTTT
. | TRBJ2-3 | TRBV5-1 | . | CASSLDNGSTDTQYF | TGCGCCAGCAGCTTGGATAACGGGAGCACAGATACGCAGTATTTT
many | TRBJ1-2 | TRBV29-1 | TRBD1 | CSASTGSDYGYTF | TGCAGCGCCTCGACAGGGAGTGACTATGGCTACACCTTC
. | TRBJ2-3 | TRBV7-2 | TRBD2 | CASSLNGGGTDTQYF | TGTGCCAGCAGCTTAAACGGGGGGGGCACAGATACGCAGTATTTT
many | TRBJ2-5 | TRBV7-2 | TRBD1 | CASSFWQGEETQYF | TGTGCCAGCAGCTTTTGGCAGGGGGAAGAGACCCAGTACTTC
few | TRBJ2-3 | TRBV4-3 | . | CASSPRPGADTQYF | TGCGCCAGCAGCCCCCGTCCCGGGGCAGATACGCAGTATTTT
. | TRBJ1-2 | TRBV6-1 | . | CASRIGREVYGYTF | TGTGCCAGCAGGATAGGCAGGGAGGTCTATGGCTACACCTTC
. | TRBJ1-2 | TRBV7-2 | TRBD1 | CASSPRGGLYGYTF | TGTGCCAGCAGCCCCAGAGGGGGCCTCTATGGCTACACCTTC
few | TRBJ1-1 | TRBV7-2 | TRBD1 | CASSSESDRGNTEAFF | TGTGCCAGCAGCTCCGAGAGCGACAGGGGGAACACCGAAGCTTTCTTT
few | TRBJ1-2 | TRBV20-1 | TRBD1 | CSAAVQGADRANYGYTF | TGCAGTGCCGCGGTACAGGGGGCGGACCGAGCTAACTATGGCTACACCTTC
. | TRBJ2-7 | TRBV18 | TRBD2 | CASEGTSGSDEQYF | TGTGCCAGCGAAGGGACTAGCGGATCCGACGAGCAGTACTTC
. | TRBJ2-7 | TRBV4-3 | TRBD1 | CASGHARDRAHEQYF | TGCGCCAGCGGCCATGCTCGGGACAGGGCCCACGAGCAGTACTTC
. | TRBJ2-5 | TRBV5-6 | TRBD2 | CASTPGLAGHWETQYF | TGTGCCAGCACACCCGGCTTAGCGGGACATTGGGAGACCCAGTACTTC
. | TRBJ2-7 | TRBV28 | . | CASIRGHSTSYEQYF | TGTGCCAGCATTCGAGGACACTCAACCTCCTACGAGCAGTACTTC
many | TRBJ1-4 | TRBV29-1 | TRBD1 | CNQTGDPANEKLFF | TGCAACCAAACAGGGGATCCAGCTAATGAAAAACTGTTTTTT
few | TRBJ2-2 | TRBV7-9 | . | CASSSDSNTGELFF | TGTGCCAGCAGCTCGGACTCGAACACCGGGGAGCTGTTTTTT
. | TRBJ2-7 | TRBV20-1 | TRBD2 | CSARDPSGANYEQYF | TGCAGTGCTAGAGATCCAAGCGGGGCGAACTACGAGCAGTACTTC
. | TRBJ2-6 | TRBV5-1 | TRBD2 | CASSFSSGRSLGANVLTF | TGCGCCAGCAGCTTCAGTAGCGGGAGGTCCTTGGGGGCCAACGTCCTGACTTTC
many | TRBJ2-7 | TRBV7-6 | TRBD2 | CASSLSPSGSSYEQYF | TGTGCCAGCAGCTTAAGTCCTAGCGGTAGCTCCTACGAGCAGTACTTC
few | TRBJ2-7 | TRBV5-1 | . | CASSLHRMDEQYF | TGCGCCAGCAGCTTGCATCGGATGGACGAGCAGTACTTC
. | TRBJ1-5 | TRBV29-1 | . | CSVDQAESSNQPQHF | TGCAGCGTTGATCAGGCAGAATCCAGCAATCAGCCCCAGCATTTT
few | TRBJ2-7 | TRBV28 | . | CASSSGQFYEQYF | TGTGCCAGCAGTTCAGGACAGTTCTACGAGCAGTACTTC
. | TRBJ2-7 | TRBV7-2 | TRBD1 | CASSLADRRYEQYF | TGTGCCAGCAGCTTAGCGGACAGGAGGTACGAGCAGTACTTC
. | TRBJ1-2 | TRBV5-1 | TRBD1 | CASSPRTGSDYGYTF | TGCGCCAGCAGCCCGCGGACAGGGTCTGACTATGGCTACACCTTC
few | TRBJ2-3 | TRBV12-3/TRBV12-4 | TRBD1 | CASRPRQGQGITDTQYF | TGTGCCAGCAGACCCAGACAGGGTCAGGGAATCACAGATACGCAGTATTTT
few | TRBJ1-4 | TRBV5-1 | TRBD1 | CASSVRTGEGKLFF | TGCGCCAGCAGCGTACGGACAGGAGAAGGAAAACTGTTTTTT
. | TRBJ2-4 | TRBV29-1 | TRBD1 | CSGGDRTKNIQYF | TGCAGCGGGGGGGACAGGACCAAAAACATTCAGTACTTC
few | TRBJ1-4 | TRBV7-3 | . | CASSSTAQGINEKLFF | TGTGCCAGCAGCTCCACCGCGCAAGGAATTAATGAAAAACTGTTTTTT
. | TRBJ2-1 | TRBV6-1 | TRBD2 | CASSEWRGVSEQFF | TGTGCCAGCAGTGAATGGCGGGGGGTGAGTGAGCAGTTCTTC
few | TRBJ2-5 | TRBV14 | . | CASSQPGSKKETQYF | TGTGCCAGCAGCCAGCCGGGTTCGAAAAAAGAGACCCAGTACTTC
. | TRBJ2-7 | TRBV4-1 | . | CASSRIQDSSYEQYF | TGCGCCAGCAGCCGCATTCAGGACAGTTCCTACGAGCAGTACTTC
. | TRBJ2-7 | TRBV20-1 | TRBD2 | CSAGTSGIFYEQYF | TGCAGTGCAGGGACTAGCGGGATTTTCTACGAGCAGTACTTC
. | TRBJ2-5 | TRBV11-3 | TRBD2 | CASSLGGPGLAGQETQYF | TGTGCCAGCAGCTTAGGGGGACCGGGACTAGCGGGACAAGAGACCCAGTACTTC
. | TRBJ2-5 | TRBV7-3 | . | CASSLNTATETQYF | TGTGCCAGCAGCTTAAATACGGCTACAGAGACCCAGTACTTC
few | TRBJ2-3 | TRBV7-2 | TRBD1 | CASSLAGTGVTDTQYF | TGTGCCAGCAGCCTAGCCGGGACAGGGGTCACAGATACGCAGTATTTT
. | TRBJ2-1 | TRBV12-3/TRBV12-4 | TRBD2 | CASREREGPYNEQFF | TGTGCCAGCAGGGAGCGGGAGGGGCCCTACAATGAGCAGTTCTTC
. | TRBJ1-1 | TRBV10-3 | . | CAISRDKRNTEAFF | TGTGCCATCAGCAGGGACAAACGAAACACTGAAGCTTTCTTT
few | TRBJ2-3 | TRBV21-1 | . | CASNKVYPGLAGRDTQYF | TGTGCCAGCAACAAAGTTTACCCGGGACTAGCGGGTCGAGATACGCAGTATTTT
. | TRBJ2-3 | TRBV7-2 | . | CASSLDVFRTDTQYF | TGTGCCAGCAGCTTAGACGTGTTCAGGACAGATACGCAGTATTTT
few | TRBJ2-3 | TRBV5-1 | . | CASSNEDTQYF | TGCGCCAGCAGCAACGAAGATACGCAGTATTTT
. | TRBJ2-2 | TRBV12-3/TRBV12-4 | . | CASSFAGAWTGELFF | TGTGCCAGCAGTTTTGCTGGGGCATGGACCGGGGAGCTGTTTTTT
few | TRBJ2-5 | TRBV5-1 | TRBD1 | CANSFSGTGQETQYF | TGCGCCAACAGCTTCTCCGGGACAGGGCAGGAGACCCAGTACTTC
. | TRBJ1-6 | TRBV7-2 | . | CASSLGGSYNSPLHF | TGTGCCAGCAGCTTAGGGGGCTCCTATAATTCACCCCTCCACTTT
. | TRBJ2-2 | TRBV7-3 | TRBD1 | CASSLTYRGATGELFF | TGTGCCAGCAGCTTAACGTACAGGGGGGCCACCGGGGAGCTGTTTTTT